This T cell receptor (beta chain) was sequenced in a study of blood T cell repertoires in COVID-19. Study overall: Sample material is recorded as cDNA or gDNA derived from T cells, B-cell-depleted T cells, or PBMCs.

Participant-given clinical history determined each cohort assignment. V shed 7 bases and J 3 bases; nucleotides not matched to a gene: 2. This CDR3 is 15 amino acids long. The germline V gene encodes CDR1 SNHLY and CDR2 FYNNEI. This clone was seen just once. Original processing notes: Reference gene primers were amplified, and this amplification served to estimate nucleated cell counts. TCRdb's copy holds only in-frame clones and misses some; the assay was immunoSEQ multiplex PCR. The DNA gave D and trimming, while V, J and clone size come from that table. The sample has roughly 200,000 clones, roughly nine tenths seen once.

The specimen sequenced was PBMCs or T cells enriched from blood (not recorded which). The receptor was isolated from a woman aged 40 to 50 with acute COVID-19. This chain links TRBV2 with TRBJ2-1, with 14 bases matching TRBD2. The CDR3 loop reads CASTGLAGDYNEQFF. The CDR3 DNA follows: TGTGCCAGCACGGGACTAGCGGGGGACTACAATGAGCAGTTCTTC.